These 15 T cell receptor beta chains came from one sample sequenced in a study of blood T cell repertoires in COVID-19. Generated by immunoSEQ multiplex PCR, the TCRdb table keeps only in-frame clones and is missing some. The sample gives some 330,000 clones, more than 90% of which show up once; about a fifth is in the top ten. Sequencing input: PBMCs or T cells enriched from blood (not recorded which). These receptors all stem from a woman in her 30s who had recovered from COVID-19.

The V gene is TRBV6-2 or TRBV6-3, the J gene TRBJ1-5; D not resolved. The CDR3 is 14 residues long. V was clipped by 6 bases and J by 4 bases, with 13 bases between them. CDR1 and CDR2 from the germline V gene are MNHEY and SVGEGT. In nucleotides, the CDR3 is TGTGCCAGCAGATACGGGAGGTATAATCAGCCCCAGCATTTT. Translated: CASRYGRYNQPQHF.

A note on this clone: Germline is not matched at one junction end, which may reflect a read error. The chain uses TRBV7-7 and TRBJ2-1; a weak D match, TRBD1 (6 bases). The CDR3 is 15 residues long. Germline V gene lookup returns CDR1 SSHAT and CDR2 FNYEAQ (reference sequence). The chain's CDR3 is CASSPQGSIGNEQFF. The CDR3 DNA reads as TGTGCTAGCAGCCCGCAGGGGTCGATAGGCAATGAGCAGTTCTTC.

V gene TRBV12-5 combines with J gene TRBJ2-2; possibly TRBD1 for D (5 bases). Germline CDR1 LGHNT, CDR2 FRNRAP. Trimming pared 6 bases from V and 6 bases from J, leaving 8 bases between. The CDR3 is 12 residues long. CDR3 sequence reads: CASGQGSGELFF. The CDR3 nucleotides are TGTGCTAGTGGGCAGGGTTCCGGGGAGCTGTTTTTT.

The V and J genes are TRBV9 and TRBJ2-5; the D gene is possibly TRBD2 (5 bases). CDR1 is SGDLS and CDR2 is YYNGEE in the germline V gene. CDR3 length equals 13 residues. The V end lost 4 bases, the J end lost 7 bases, and 14 bases lay between the germline ends. This chain's CDR3 is CASSFGSLGTQYF. CDR3 DNA: TGTGCCAGCAGCTTCGGCTCACTAGGGACCCAGTACTTC.

J is TRBJ1-1 and V is TRBV4-1, with D possibly TRBD1 on 5 matching bases. Trimming took off 0 bases at V and 11 bases at J, with 13 bases between the two ends. CDR1 and CDR2 from the germline V gene are MGHRA and YSYEKL. CDR3 length: 13 residues. As DNA, the CDR3 is TGCGCCAGCAGCCAAGATCAGGGTATGAGGGCTTTCTTT. Translated, it gives CASSQDQGMRAFF.

The chain carries TRBV19 and TRBJ1-2, with 10 bases aligning to TRBD1. Trimming took 6 bases from V and 6 from J; bases not matched to a gene: 7. Germline V gene data show CDR1 as LNHDA and CDR2 as SQIVND (reference sequence). The CDR3 length is 14 residues. CDR3: CASSWGQGLNGYTF. CDR3 DNA sequence: TGTGCCAGTAGCTGGGGACAGGGGCTAAATGGCTACACCTTC.

The chain joins TRBV27 to TRBJ2-7; the D gene is possibly TRBD1 (5 bases). Germline CDR1 MNHEY, CDR2 SMNVEV (reference sequence). There are 12 residues in the CDR3. Trimming shortened V by 3 bases and J by 7 bases, and 10 bases separated the two germline ends. In DNA, the CDR3 is TGTGCCAGCAGTTTGGTGGGGCGAGAGCAGTACTTC. As protein: CASSLVGREQYF.

CDR3 in DNA: TGTGCCAGCAATGACAGGGTGGTGAGCATTCAGTACTTC. It encodes CASNDRVVSIQYF. The V and J genes are TRBV2 and TRBJ2-4; 7 nucleotides align to TRBD1. Unmatched junction bases numbered 9, after V lost 7 bases and J lost 9 bases. This CDR3 spans 13 amino acids. The germline gives CDR1 SNHLY, CDR2 FYNNEI.

CDR3 residues: CASSLAGAPGNTIYF. The DNA of the CDR3 is TGTGCCAGCAGCTTAGCTGGGGCGCCGGGAAACACCATATATTTT. The V call is TRBV7-9, the J call TRBJ1-3, with a weak D call TRBD1 (5 bases). V lost 0 bases and J lost 4, with 10 bases in between. The CDR3 runs 15 residues. Per germline, CDR1 SEHNR and CDR2 FQNEAQ (reference sequence).

The CDR3 DNA reads as TGTGCCAGCAGCTCGGCGGGGTCCAATGAGCAGTTCTTC. It is translated as CASSSAGSNEQFF. The chain employs TRBV7-2 and TRBJ2-1; possibly TRBD2 for D (6 bases). The CDR3 covers 13 residues. Germline loops: CDR1 SGHTA, CDR2 FQGNSA. V was clipped by 4 bases and J by 6 bases, with 10 bases between them.

This chain joins TRBV7-9 and TRBJ1-1, with TRBD1 matching over 9 bases. This CDR3 region has 16 residues. V lost 4 bases and J lost 5; bases outside the gene matches: 11. Germline V gene sequence: CDR1 SEHNR, CDR2 FQNEAQ (reference sequence). The CDR3 coding sequence is TGTGCCAGCAGCTCCGCGACGGGACAGGGTATGACTGAAGCTTTCTTT. Translation: CASSSATGQGMTEAFF.

About this clone: Other DNA variants within this sample encode the same CDR3. V usage is TRBV28 and J usage is TRBJ1-1; D is perhaps TRBD1 (6 bases). The V and J ends lost 6 bases and 2 bases respectively, with 13 bases between them. CDR1 MDHEN and CDR2 SYDVKM come from the germline V gene. This CDR3 has 14 amino acids. The CDR3 is CASRGGAANTEAFF. The CDR3 DNA reads as TGTGCCAGCAGGGGGGGGGCTGCTAACACTGAAGCTTTCTTT.

V and J are TRBV4-1 and TRBJ1-2; TRBD1 matches 8 bases. The CDR3 has 14 residues. From germline, CDR1 is MGHRA and CDR2 YSYEKL. V gave up 1 base and J gave up 4 bases; unmatched junction bases: 2. The CDR3 DNA follows: TGCGCCAGCAGCCAAGGGACAGGGCCCTATGGCTACACCTTC. Protein product: CASSQGTGPYGYTF.

The chain joins TRBV20-1 to TRBJ1-2; D remains ambiguous. The CDR3 has 11 residues. V gave up 0 bases and J gave up 11 bases, with 10 bases separating them. Germline-derived CDR1 and CDR2 are DFQATT and SNEGSKA (reference sequence). CDR3 protein: CSARDITEYTF. The CDR3 coding sequence is TGCAGTGCTAGAGATATCACGGAGTACACCTTC.

The chain employs TRBV19 and TRBJ1-1; possibly TRBD1 for D (6 bases). The CDR3 has 15 residues. The germline gives CDR1 LNHDA, CDR2 SQIVND (reference sequence). With 6 bases removed from V and 3 bases from J, the gap between germline ends came to 17 bases. The CDR3 protein is CASSQGGGPHTEAFF. CDR3 DNA sequence: TGTGCCAGTAGCCAGGGAGGGGGGCCACACACTGAAGCTTTCTTT. The full variable domain, in which reference TRBV19 and TRBJ1-1 provide the parts outside the CDR3, is DGGITQSPKYLFRKEGQNVTLSCEQNLNHDAMYWYRQDPGQGLRLIYYSQIVNDFQKGDIAEGYSVSREKKESFPLTVTSAQKNPTAFYLCASSQGGGPHTEAFFGQGTRLTVV.